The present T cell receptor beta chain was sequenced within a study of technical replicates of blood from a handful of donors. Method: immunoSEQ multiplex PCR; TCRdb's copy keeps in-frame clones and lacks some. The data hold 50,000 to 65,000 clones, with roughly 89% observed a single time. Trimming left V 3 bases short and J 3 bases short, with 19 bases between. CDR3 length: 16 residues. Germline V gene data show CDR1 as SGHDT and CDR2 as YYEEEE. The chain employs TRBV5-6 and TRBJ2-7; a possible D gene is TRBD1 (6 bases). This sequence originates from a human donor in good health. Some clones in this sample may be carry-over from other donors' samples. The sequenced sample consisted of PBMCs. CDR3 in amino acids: CASSSPGQSLRYEQYF. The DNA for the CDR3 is TGTGCCAGCAGCTCTCCCGGACAGAGTTTACGCTACGAGCAGTACTTC.